This T cell receptor (beta chain) was found in a study of T cell repertoires in cytomegalovirus infection. The CDR3 is 12 residues long. V was clipped by 5 bases and J by 10 bases, with 12 bases between them. Germline CDR1 SEHNR, CDR2 FQNEAQ (reference sequence). TCRdb ran MiXCR on the reads and lists one entry per CDR3 protein. This table holds 200,000 to 250,000 distinct CDR3 sequences, approximately 24% found once. The sample was CD8+ T cells from PBMCs. The V and J genes are TRBV7-9 and TRBJ2-1; D may be TRBD2 (7 bases). The sequence derives from a human donor in good health (CMV status not recorded). Some clones in this sample may be carry-over from other donors' samples. The CDR3 protein is CASSQGGGEQFF. The DNA of the CDR3 is TGTGCCAGCAGCCAAGGGGGAGGGGAGCAGTTCTTC. The full variable domain, rest sourced from reference TRBV7-9 and TRBJ2-1, is DTGVSQNPRHKITKRGQNVTFRCDPISEHNRLYWYRQTLGQGPEFLTYFQNEAQLEKSRLLSDRFSAERPKGSFSTLEIQRTEQGDSAMYLCASSQGGGEQFFGPGTRLTVL.